The entry below gives a single TCR beta chain sequence along with its context. Its cognate antigen is unknown. This was the immunoSEQ v3 assay. Sequenced by immunoSEQ multiplex PCR; TCRdb stores in-frame clones only, minus some. The table includes about 100,000 clones, approximately 65% detected once. The CDR3 runs to 16 residues. Germline V gives CDR1 LNHDA, CDR2 SQIVND (reference sequence). Trimming pared 3 bases from V and 0 bases from J, leaving 12 bases between. The time point is: pre-treatment sample, taken before nivolumab and TIL therapy. The tumor samples were excised metastases, mostly pleural nodules or supraclavicular lymph nodes. The entry originates in a study of TIL therapy for anti-PD-1-resistant metastatic lung cancer. Study in general: Half of patients were current or former smokers. Tumors carried a median about 1.5 non-synonymous mutations per megabase. Study conclusions and caveats: TIL cultures after expansion showed higher clonality and lower diversity than baseline tumor (median around 5.9% vs 31%). Many TIL product clones were absent from baseline tumor, suggesting clonal contraction.

The source material was tumor tissue, sampled at baseline. V and J are TRBV19 and TRBJ2-1, with D unresolved. The clonotype originates from a person aged 25 to 79 with non-small cell lung cancer. The CDR3 DNA reads TGTGCCAGTAGTATTTTCGCGGCGAGCTCCTACAATGAGCAGTTCTTC. Its protein product is CASSIFAASSYNEQFF.